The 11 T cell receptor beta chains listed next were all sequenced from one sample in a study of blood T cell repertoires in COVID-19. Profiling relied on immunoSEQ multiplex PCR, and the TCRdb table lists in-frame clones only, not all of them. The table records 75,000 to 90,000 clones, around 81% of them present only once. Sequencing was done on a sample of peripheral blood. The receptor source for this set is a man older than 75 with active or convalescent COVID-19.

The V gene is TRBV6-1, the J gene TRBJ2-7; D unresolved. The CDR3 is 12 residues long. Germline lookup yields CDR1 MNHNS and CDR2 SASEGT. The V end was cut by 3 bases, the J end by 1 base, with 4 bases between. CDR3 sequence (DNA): TGTGCCAGCAGTGATCCATCCTACGAGCAGTACGTC. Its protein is CASSDPSYEQYV.

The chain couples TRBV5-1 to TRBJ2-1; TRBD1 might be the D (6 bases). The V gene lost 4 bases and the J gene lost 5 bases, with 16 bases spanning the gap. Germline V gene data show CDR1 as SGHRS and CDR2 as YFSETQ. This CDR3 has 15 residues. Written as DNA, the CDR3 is TGCGCCAGCAGCCCAGGGACACGGACCAACAATGAGCAGTTCTTC. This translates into CASSPGTRTNNEQFF. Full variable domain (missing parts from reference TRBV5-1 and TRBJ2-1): KAGVTQTPRYLIKTRGQQVTLSCSPISGHRSVSWYQQTPGQGLQFLFEYFSETQRNKGNFPGRFSGRQFSNSRSEMNVSTLELGDSALYLCASSPGTRTNNEQFFGPGTRLTVL.

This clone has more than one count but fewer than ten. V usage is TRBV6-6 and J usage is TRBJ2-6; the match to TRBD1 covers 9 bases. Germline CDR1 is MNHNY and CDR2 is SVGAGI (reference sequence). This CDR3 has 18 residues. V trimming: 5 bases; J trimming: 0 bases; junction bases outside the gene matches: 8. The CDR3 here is CASSHRDRDFSGANVLTF. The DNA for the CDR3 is TGTGCCAGCAGTCACCGGGACAGGGACTTCTCTGGGGCCAACGTCCTGACTTTC.

CDR3 sequence (DNA): TGTGCCAGCAGCCACTTGGGAGGGCGAGGGGGGACTGAAGCTTTCTTT. Its protein is CASSHLGGRGGTEAFF. The genes are TRBV7-9 and TRBJ1-1, with D maybe TRBD1 (6 bases). With 5 bases removed from V and 5 bases from J, the gap between germline ends came to 21 bases. The CDR3 runs 16 residues. CDR1 is SEHNR, CDR2 FQNEAQ, per germline (reference sequence).

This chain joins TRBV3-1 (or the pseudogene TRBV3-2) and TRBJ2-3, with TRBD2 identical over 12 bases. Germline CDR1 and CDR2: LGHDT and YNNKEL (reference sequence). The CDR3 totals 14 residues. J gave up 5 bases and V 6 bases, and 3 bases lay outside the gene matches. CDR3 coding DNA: TGTGCCAGCAGGACTAGCGGGAGTATAGATACGCAGTATTTT. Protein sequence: CASRTSGSIDTQYF.

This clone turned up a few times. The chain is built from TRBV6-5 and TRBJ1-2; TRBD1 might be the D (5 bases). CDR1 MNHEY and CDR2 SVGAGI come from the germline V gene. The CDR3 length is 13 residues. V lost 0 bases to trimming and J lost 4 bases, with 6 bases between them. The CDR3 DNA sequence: TGTGCCAGCAGTTACTCGACAGTCTATGGCTACACCTTC. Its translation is CASSYSTVYGYTF.

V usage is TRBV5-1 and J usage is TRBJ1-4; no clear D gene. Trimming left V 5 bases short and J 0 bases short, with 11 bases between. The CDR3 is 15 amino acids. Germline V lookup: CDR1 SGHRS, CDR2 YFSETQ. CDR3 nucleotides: TGCGCCAGCAGTCCAGATTATGCAACTAATGAAAAACTGTTTTTT. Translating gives CASSPDYATNEKLFF.

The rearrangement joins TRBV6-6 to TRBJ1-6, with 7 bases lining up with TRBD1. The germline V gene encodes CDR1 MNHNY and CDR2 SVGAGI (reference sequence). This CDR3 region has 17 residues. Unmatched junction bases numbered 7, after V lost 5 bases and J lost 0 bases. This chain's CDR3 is CASSPDRRSSYNSPLHF. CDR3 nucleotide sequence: TGTGCCAGCAGTCCGGACAGGAGGAGCTCCTATAATTCACCCCTCCACTTT.

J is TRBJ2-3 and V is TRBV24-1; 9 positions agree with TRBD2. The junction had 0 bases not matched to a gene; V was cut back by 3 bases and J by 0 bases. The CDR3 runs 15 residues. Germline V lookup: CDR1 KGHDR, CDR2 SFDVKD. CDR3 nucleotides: TGTGCCACCAGTGATCTAGCGGGGAGCACAGATACGCAGTATTTT. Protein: CATSDLAGSTDTQYF.

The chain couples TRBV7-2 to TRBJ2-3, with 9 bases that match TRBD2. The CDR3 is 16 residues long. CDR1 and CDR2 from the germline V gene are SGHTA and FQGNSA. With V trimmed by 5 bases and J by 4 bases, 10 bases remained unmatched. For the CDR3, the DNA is TGTGCCAGCAGCCCCCGCCTAGCGGGGTTCGCAGATACGCAGTATTTT. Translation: CASSPRLAGFADTQYF.

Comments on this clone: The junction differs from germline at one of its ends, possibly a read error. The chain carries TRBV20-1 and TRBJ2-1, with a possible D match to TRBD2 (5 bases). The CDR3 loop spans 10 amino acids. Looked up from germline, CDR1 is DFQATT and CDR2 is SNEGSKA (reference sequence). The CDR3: CSAGEFEMLF. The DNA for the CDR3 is TGCAGTGCTGGGGAGTTTGAGATGCTCTTC.